What follows are 25 T cell receptor beta chains derived from one specimen sequenced in a study of OX40 agonist ivuxolimab in advanced cancers. The library was prepared using the immunoSEQ multiplex PCR assay. TCRdb retrieved this table from immuneACCESS and kept in-frame rearrangements only. Not all clones are present; in checked studies, unresolved V genes account for under half, and no reason is known for the remainder. The sample table shows tens of thousands of clones, and 75% to 95% are seen once. Less than 0.55% of the sample goes to the ten largest clones. Sequences were derived from CD4+ or CD8+ T cells sorted from blood, sampled in a trial of the OX40 agonist ivuxolimab. The source is an adult with an advanced solid tumor such as melanoma, head and neck, liver or kidney cancer.

As concerns this clone: In the same sample, other DNA sequences code for this CDR3. The V and J genes are TRBV5-1 and TRBJ2-7; 14 nucleotides align to TRBD2. V was clipped by 4 bases and J by 3 bases; unmatched bases: 6. Germline V CDR1 and CDR2: SGHRS, YFSETQ. This CDR3 is built from 16 residues. The CDR3: CASSRGTSGSRYEQYF. The CDR3 coding sequence is TGCGCCAGCAGCCGGGGGACTAGCGGGAGCCGCTACGAGCAGTACTTC.

CDR3 sequence: CASSSLVRGYGYTF. CDR3 nucleotides: TGCGCCAGCAGTTCTCTCGTACGGGGATATGGCTACACCTTC. This chain connects TRBV4-1 to TRBJ1-2; no firm D call. The V and J ends lost 6 bases and 5 bases respectively, with 16 bases between them. Germline V gene sequence: CDR1 MGHRA, CDR2 YSYEKL. This CDR3 is 14 amino acids long.

The V gene is TRBV6-1, the J gene TRBJ2-5, with a weak D call TRBD1 (6 bases). V was cut by 6 bases and J by 5 bases, with 19 bases left in between. The CDR3 totals 15 residues. In germline, CDR1 is MNHNS, CDR2 SASEGT. CDR3 sequence reads: CASSSQWGPGETQYF. CDR3 bases: TGTGCCAGCAGCTCCCAGTGGGGGCCGGGGGAGACCCAGTACTTC.

J is TRBJ2-5 and V is TRBV7-2; perhaps TRBD1 as D (5 bases). The germline V and J ends were trimmed by 5 bases and 5 bases, with 12 bases remaining between them. Germline-derived CDR1 and CDR2 are SGHTA and FQGNSA. CDR3 length: 13 amino acids. The DNA of the CDR3 is TGTGCCAGCAGCCTCACAAAGGGGGAGACCCAGTACTTC. Protein product: CASSLTKGETQYF.

The chain carries TRBV5-1 and TRBJ2-5; a weak D match, TRBD1 (5 bases). V dropped 3 bases and J dropped 2 bases, with 17 bases sitting between them. From germline, CDR1 is SGHRS and CDR2 YFSETQ. The CDR3 totals 16 residues. This chain's CDR3 is CASSSVGLGAQETQYF. In nucleotides, the CDR3 is TGCGCCAGCAGCTCAGTGGGGTTAGGGGCACAAGAGACCCAGTACTTC.

The V and J genes are TRBV9 and TRBJ2-3, with D possibly being TRBD2 (7 bases). Trimming left V 4 bases short and J 2 bases short, with 14 bases between. Germline V CDR1 and CDR2: SGDLS, YYNGEE. The CDR3 covers 15 residues. Here the CDR3 reads CASSWGGTYTDTQYF. Written as DNA, the CDR3 is TGTGCCAGCAGCTGGGGGGGCACTTACACAGATACGCAGTATTTT.

This chain connects TRBV30 to TRBJ1-1, with D possibly being TRBD1 (5 bases). Germline assignment: CDR1 GTSNPN and CDR2 SVGIG (reference sequence). The CDR3 spans 12 residues. The V end was cut by 4 bases, the J end by 2 bases, with 8 bases between. The DNA of the CDR3 is TGTGCCTGGACGGGGGGTAACACTGAAGCTTTCTTT. It is translated as CAWTGGNTEAFF.

The chain carries TRBV6-6 and TRBJ1-1; no definite D call. V was clipped by 4 bases and J by 5 bases, with 17 bases between them. From germline, CDR1 is MNHNY and CDR2 SVGAGI (reference sequence). The CDR3 covers 15 residues. CDR3 sequence: CASSFPDVGVTEAFF. CDR3 DNA: TGTGCCAGCAGTTTCCCAGACGTTGGGGTAACTGAAGCTTTCTTT.

This clone was recorded once. The rearrangement links TRBV5-1 to TRBJ2-3; 8 nucleotides line up with TRBD2. Per germline, CDR1 SGHRS and CDR2 YFSETQ. The trim removed 4 bases at V and 5 bases at J, leaving 9 bases unmatched. The CDR3 runs to 15 residues. CDR3 residues: CASSPGGAGIDTQYF. The CDR3 DNA reads TGCGCCAGCAGCCCGGGAGGGGCAGGAATAGATACGCAGTATTTT.

The V call is TRBV7-9, the J call TRBJ2-5; a weak D match, TRBD2 (6 bases). The CDR3 is 14 amino acids. Germline assignment: CDR1 SEHNR and CDR2 FQNEAQ (reference sequence). V lost 4 bases and J lost 2, with 11 bases in between. The CDR3 DNA reads as TGTGCCAGCAGCTGGGGACTGGTACAAGAGACCCAGTACTTC. Translation: CASSWGLVQETQYF.

The chain uses TRBV28 and TRBJ2-1, with 9 nucleotides matching TRBD2. CDR1 is MDHEN and CDR2 is SYDVKM in the germline V gene. This CDR3 comprises 15 residues. The V gene end was trimmed by 2 bases and the J gene end by 2 bases; junction bases not matched to a gene: 1. CDR3 nucleotides: TGTGCCAGCAGTTTAGCGGGGGGGCCCTACAATGAGCAGTTCTTC. Amino acids: CASSLAGGPYNEQFF.

The gene calls are TRBV2 and TRBJ1-1; no clear D. Germline loops: CDR1 SNHLY, CDR2 FYNNEI. Trimming left V 8 bases short and J 4 bases short, with 14 bases between. The CDR3 loop spans 13 amino acids. CDR3 coding DNA: TGTGCCAGCTACCGGGATCTCGCCACTGAAGCTTTCTTT. Amino acids: CASYRDLATEAFF.

The rearrangement uses TRBV6-5 and TRBJ2-5; tentative D call: TRBD1 (6 bases). In germline, CDR1 is MNHEY, CDR2 SVGAGI. This CDR3 comprises 13 residues. Trimming shortened V by 5 bases and J by 5 bases, and 12 bases separated the two germline ends. CDR3 residues: CASSTHRVETQYF. DNA of the CDR3: TGTGCCAGCAGTACACACAGGGTGGAGACCCAGTACTTC.

This chain uses TRBV28 with TRBJ1-4, with 11 nucleotides matching TRBD1. Germline-derived CDR1 and CDR2 are MDHEN and SYDVKM. The V gene end was trimmed by 4 bases and the J gene end by 7 bases; junction bases not matched to a gene: 5. There are 15 residues in the CDR3. The CDR3 here is CASSSTGTGGEKLFF. CDR3 bases: TGTGCCAGCAGTTCAACCGGGACAGGGGGTGAAAAACTGTTTTTT.

The chain has TRBV11-1 and TRBJ1-1; D might be TRBD1 (6 bases). This CDR3 contains 14 residues. Germline V gene sequence: CDR1 SGHAT, CDR2 FQDESV (reference sequence). V lost 0 bases to trimming and J lost 8 bases, with 13 bases between them. CDR3 coding DNA: TGTGCCAGCAGCTTAGCTTTGGACAGCCCGGAAGCTTTCTTT. Translating gives CASSLALDSPEAFF. Variable domain in full (rest from reference TRBV11-1 and TRBJ1-1): EAEVAQSPRYKITEKSQAVAFWCDPISGHATLYWYRQILGQGPELLVQFQDESVVDDSQLPKDRFSAERLKGVDSTLKIQPAELGDSAMYLCASSLALDSPEAFFGQGTRLTVV.

This rearrangement joins TRBV6-1 to TRBJ2-7; TRBD1 matches at 7 bases. CDR1 and CDR2 from the germline V gene are MNHNS and SASEGT. The CDR3 runs 14 residues. V lost 3 bases and J lost 6; bases outside the gene matches: 8. The CDR3 sequence: CASSDRQGFSEQYF. The DNA of the CDR3 is TGTGCCAGCAGTGATAGACAGGGCTTCTCCGAGCAGTACTTC.

The chain employs TRBV19 and TRBJ2-7; 7 bases match TRBD2. V dropped 5 bases and J dropped 4; count of bases not matched to a gene: 2. Germline V gives CDR1 LNHDA, CDR2 SQIVND (reference sequence). The CDR3 is 12 amino acids. The CDR3 here is CASSGAGYEQYF. The CDR3 region has the DNA TGTGCCAGTAGTGGAGCGGGGTACGAGCAGTACTTC.

This rearrangement joins TRBV28 to TRBJ2-7, with TRBD2 as a possible D gene (6 bases). From germline, CDR1 is MDHEN and CDR2 SYDVKM. The CDR3 consists of 14 residues. The V gene lost 6 bases and the J gene lost 0 bases, with 12 bases spanning the gap. In nucleotides, the CDR3 is TGTGCCAGCAGGAAGTACGGGGGCTCCTACGAGCAGTACTTC. It codes for CASRKYGGSYEQYF. The whole variable domain, filled in from reference TRBV28 and TRBJ2-7, reads DVKVTQSSRYLVKRTGEKVFLECVQDMDHENMFWYRQDPGLGLRLIYFSYDVKMKEKGDIPEGYSVSREKKERFSLILESASTNQTSMYLCASRKYGGSYEQYFGPGTRLTVT.

The sample holds a few counts of this clone. The J gene is TRBJ1-1, the V gene TRBV11-2; D is uncertain. The germline CDR1 and CDR2 sequences are SGHAT and FQNNGV. Trimming shortened V by 3 bases and J by 0 bases, and 8 bases separated the two germline ends. This CDR3 has 14 amino acids. The CDR3 region has the DNA TGTGCCAGCAGCTTGGGGTCGTTGAACACTGAAGCTTTCTTT. Protein sequence: CASSLGSLNTEAFF.

CDR3 sequence reads: CASSQEDAGFDGYTF. The CDR3 DNA follows: TGCGCCAGCAGCCAAGAGGACGCGGGCTTTGATGGCTACACCTTC. This chain links TRBV4-1 with TRBJ1-2; D is unclear. Trimming pared 0 bases from V and 6 bases from J, leaving 14 bases between. CDR3 length equals 15 residues. Germline CDR1 and CDR2: MGHRA and YSYEKL.

V usage is TRBV20-1 and J usage is TRBJ2-5; no clear D. CDR3 length: 10 amino acids. Germline V CDR1 and CDR2: DFQATT, SNEGSKA (reference sequence). Deletions cut 6 bases from V and 5 bases from J, with 7 bases between. The CDR3 loop is CSALTETQYF. In DNA form, the CDR3 reads TGCAGTGCCCTCACGGAGACCCAGTACTTC.

This chain uses TRBV10-3 with TRBJ1-4; D gene uncertain. CDR1 ENHRY and CDR2 SYGVKD come from the germline V gene. The germline V and J ends were trimmed by 7 bases and 4 bases, with 16 bases remaining between them. This CDR3 contains 15 residues. CDR3 amino acids: CAITSDTRRNEKLFF. The DNA of the CDR3 is TGTGCCATCACTTCCGACACCCGTCGTAATGAAAAACTGTTTTTT.

V usage is TRBV5-6 and J usage is TRBJ2-6, with no clear D. CDR1 SGHDT and CDR2 YYEEEE come from the germline V gene. Trimming took off 0 bases at V and 0 bases at J, with 4 bases between the two ends. This CDR3 is 15 amino acids long. In nucleotides, the CDR3 is TGTGCCAGCAGCTTGGGACTCTCTGGGGCCAACGTCCTGACTTTC. This translates into CASSLGLSGANVLTF.

The chain joins TRBV6-1 to TRBJ1-6; D unclear. The germline V and J ends were trimmed by 3 bases and 0 bases, with 6 bases remaining between them. The germline CDR1 and CDR2 sequences are MNHNS and SASEGT. The CDR3 runs 15 residues. CDR3 loop: CASSEGLSYNSPLHF. Written as DNA, the CDR3 is TGTGCCAGCAGTGAGGGCCTCTCCTATAATTCACCCCTCCACTTT.

The chain carries TRBV19 and TRBJ1-2; the D is unclear. The CDR3 has 14 amino acids. Germline V gene lookup returns CDR1 LNHDA and CDR2 SQIVND (reference sequence). V dropped 1 base and J dropped 8 bases, with 14 bases sitting between them. This CDR3 is CASSIGRQADGYTF. CDR3 nucleotides: TGTGCCAGTAGTATAGGTCGGCAGGCTGACGGCTACACCTTC. Full variable domain (rest looked up from reference TRBV19 and TRBJ1-2): DGGITQSPKYLFRKEGQNVTLSCEQNLNHDAMYWYRQDPGQGLRLIYYSQIVNDFQKGDIAEGYSVSREKKESFPLTVTSAQKNPTAFYLCASSIGRQADGYTFGSGTRLTVV.